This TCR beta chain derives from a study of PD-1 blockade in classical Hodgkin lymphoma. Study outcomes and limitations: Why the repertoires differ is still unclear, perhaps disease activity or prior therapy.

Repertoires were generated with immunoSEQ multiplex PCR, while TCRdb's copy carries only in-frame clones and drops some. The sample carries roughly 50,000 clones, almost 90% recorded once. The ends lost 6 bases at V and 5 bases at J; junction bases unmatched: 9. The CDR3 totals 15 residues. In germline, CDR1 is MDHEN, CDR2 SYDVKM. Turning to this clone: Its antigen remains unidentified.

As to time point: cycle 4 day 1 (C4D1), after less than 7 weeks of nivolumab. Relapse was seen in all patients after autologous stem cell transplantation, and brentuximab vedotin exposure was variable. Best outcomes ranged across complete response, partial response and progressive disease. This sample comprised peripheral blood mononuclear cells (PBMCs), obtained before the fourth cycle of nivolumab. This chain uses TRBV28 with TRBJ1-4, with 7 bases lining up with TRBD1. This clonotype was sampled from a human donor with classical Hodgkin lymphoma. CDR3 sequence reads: CASSSVGTENEKLFF. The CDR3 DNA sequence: TGTGCCAGCAGCTCCGTAGGGACAGAGAATGAAAAACTGTTTTTT. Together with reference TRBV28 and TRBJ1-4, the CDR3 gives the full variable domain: DVKVTQSSRYLVKRTGEKVFLECVQDMDHENMFWYRQDPGLGLRLIYFSYDVKMKEKGDIPEGYSVSREKKERFSLILESASTNQTSMYLCASSSVGTENEKLFFGSGTQLSVL.